The 18 T cell receptor beta chains below come from one sample, sequenced in a study of blood T cell repertoires in COVID-19. The method was immunoSEQ multiplex PCR; TCRdb's version includes in-frame clones alone and lacks a portion of them. The sample yields 250,000 to 350,000 clones, around 85% seen once. The sample was peripheral blood. The source is a human donor with COVID-19, enrolled during active disease. The donor label of this sample is uncertain.

The gene calls are TRBV19 and TRBJ1-5; no clear D gene. Trimming left V 4 bases short and J 9 bases short, with 13 bases between. This CDR3 has 13 residues. Germline V gene sequence: CDR1 LNHDA, CDR2 SQIVND (reference sequence). The CDR3 spells CASSTPSLRPQHF. CDR3 DNA sequence: TGTGCCAGTAGTACCCCGAGTTTAAGGCCCCAGCATTTT.

In its sample, this clone was seen a few times. The V and J genes are TRBV3-1 (or the pseudogene TRBV3-2) and TRBJ1-2, with 8 positions matching TRBD1. V shed 4 bases and J 2 bases; nucleotides not matched to a gene: 15. The CDR3 totals 18 residues. The V gene's germline CDR1 is LGHDT and CDR2 YNNKEL (reference sequence). CDR3 coding DNA: TGTGCCAGCAGCCTCTCATCAAGAAGCAGACAGGGGAACTATGGCTACACCTTC. Translation gives CASSLSSRSRQGNYGYTF.

This chain connects TRBV7-2 to TRBJ2-3, with 8 bases lining up with TRBD2. This CDR3 region has 18 residues. Losses at the gene ends were 2 bases for V and 8 bases for J; bases not matched to a gene: 18. The germline V gene has CDR1 SGHTA and CDR2 FQGNSA. CDR3 in DNA: TGTGCCAGCAGCTTACGGGGGGAAGTCGGGAGGGCCACTCGTACGCAGTATTTT. Translating gives CASSLRGEVGRATRTQYF.

The V gene is TRBV28, the J gene TRBJ2-1; weak D call: TRBD2 (6 bases). The CDR3 spans 16 residues. Germline V gives CDR1 MDHEN, CDR2 SYDVKM. Trimming left V 6 bases short and J 4 bases short, with 19 bases between. The CDR3 nucleotides read TGTGCCAGCAGCCTTACAGGAGGGCATAGATACAATGAGCAGTTCTTC. Protein sequence: CASSLTGGHRYNEQFF.

This sequence joins TRBV6-2 or TRBV6-3 and TRBJ2-3; D unclear. Trimming left V 4 bases short and J 5 bases short, with 19 bases between. The CDR3 extends over 16 amino acids. Per germline, CDR1 MNHEY and CDR2 SVGEGT. CDR3 DNA sequence: TGTGCCAGCAGTTTCCCGTACCGGAGCGACCGAGATACGCAGTATTTT. It codes for CASSFPYRSDRDTQYF.

V usage is TRBV7-2 and J usage is TRBJ1-5; TRBD1 is a possible D gene (5 bases). The CDR3 sequence is 13 residues long. Looked up from germline, CDR1 is SGHTA and CDR2 is FQGNSA. V was clipped by 0 bases and J by 6 bases, with 6 bases between them. The CDR3 DNA follows: TGTGCCAGCAGCTTAGCGGGGCCTCAGCCCCAGCATTTT. Translating gives CASSLAGPQPQHF.

The chain couples TRBV19 to TRBJ1-1; TRBD1 aligns across 7 bases. V dropped 4 bases and J dropped 0; count of bases not matched to a gene: 5. This CDR3 region has 15 residues. Germline V CDR1 and CDR2: LNHDA, SQIVND (reference sequence). CDR3 bases: TGTGCCAGTAGTACTATTGACAGGGTGAACACTGAAGCTTTCTTT. Its translation: CASSTIDRVNTEAFF. Using reference TRBV19 and TRBJ1-1 for the parts outside the CDR3, the full variable domain is DGGITQSPKYLFRKEGQNVTLSCEQNLNHDAMYWYRQDPGQGLRLIYYSQIVNDFQKGDIAEGYSVSREKKESFPLTVTSAQKNPTAFYLCASSTIDRVNTEAFFGQGTRLTVV.

The CDR3 DNA is TGTGCCAGCAGCCAACCAACAGGAATCGGGGAGCTGTTTTTT. It yields the protein CASSQPTGIGELFF. This chain joins TRBV7-9 and TRBJ2-2; D possibly corresponds to TRBD1 (5 bases). The CDR3 runs 14 residues. Germline CDR1 is SEHNR and CDR2 is FQNEAQ (reference sequence). The V end lost 5 bases, the J end lost 7 bases, and 14 bases lay between the germline ends. Drawing the rest from reference TRBV7-9 and TRBJ2-2, the complete variable domain is DTGVSQNPRHKITKRGQNVTFRCDPISEHNRLYWYRQTLGQGPEFLTYFQNEAQLEKSRLLSDRFSAERPKGSFSTLEIQRTEQGDSAMYLCASSQPTGIGELFFGEGSRLTVL.

This clone is a singleton in its sample. V is TRBV5-1 and J is TRBJ2-1, with 9 nucleotides matching TRBD1. Germline V gene data show CDR1 as SGHRS and CDR2 as YFSETQ. After removal of 4 bases from V and 8 bases from J, the junction contained 10 bases not matched to a gene. There are 15 residues in the CDR3. Written as DNA, the CDR3 is TGCGCCAGCAGCAGCCCGGGACAGGGAATTTATGAGCAGTTCTTC. As protein: CASSSPGQGIYEQFF.

The chain combines TRBV6-6 with TRBJ2-1, with 8 bases that match TRBD2. V was pared by 6 bases and J by 2 bases, with 3 bases of the junction left unmatched. Germline V gene data show CDR1 as MNHNY and CDR2 as SVGAGI (reference sequence). The CDR3 loop spans 14 amino acids. This CDR3 is CASRPGLAYNEQFF. The DNA of the CDR3 is TGTGCCAGCAGGCCGGGACTAGCCTACAATGAGCAGTTCTTC.

CDR3 sequence reads: CASSQLLAGATGTQYF. CDR3 DNA: TGTGCCAGCAGCCAATTACTAGCGGGAGCGACGGGTACGCAGTATTTT. The chain has TRBV3-1 (or the pseudogene TRBV3-2) and TRBJ2-3; 11 bases are a match to TRBD2. Germline-derived CDR1 and CDR2 are LGHDT and YNNKEL (reference sequence). The length of the CDR3 is 16 residues. The junction had 9 bases not matched to a gene; V was cut back by 2 bases and J by 8 bases.

This clone occurred once. J is TRBJ2-5 and V is TRBV30; TRBD1 aligns across 7 bases. The V and J ends lost 3 bases and 1 base, in that order; junction bases with no gene match: 2. CDR3 length equals 13 residues. Germline CDR1 and CDR2: GTSNPN and SVGIG (reference sequence). CDR3 sequence: CAWRGDSQETQYF. Written as DNA, the CDR3 is TGTGCCTGGAGGGGGGACAGCCAAGAGACCCAGTACTTC.

J is TRBJ2-3 and V is TRBV4-2; 12 bases are a match to TRBD2. The germline CDR1 and CDR2 sequences are LGHNA and YNFKEQ. This CDR3 is 16 amino acids long. Trimming at V came to 0 bases and at J to 6 bases, leaving 4 bases not matched to a gene. CDR3 sequence (DNA): TGTGCCAGCAGCCAAGAGCTAGCGGGAGGGTACGATACGCAGTATTTT. Translating gives CASSQELAGGYDTQYF.

The V call is TRBV7-8, the J call TRBJ2-3; 9 nucleotides agree with TRBD2. Germline CDR1 SGHVS, CDR2 FQNEAQ. Trimming cost V 2 bases and J 6 bases; bases outside gene matches: 6. The CDR3 runs 15 residues. DNA for the CDR3: TGTGCCAGCAGCTTACGGAGCGGGAGGACCGATACGCAGTATTTT. Translated, it gives CASSLRSGRTDTQYF.

The chain is built from TRBV7-2 and TRBJ1-1; possible D gene TRBD1, 5 bases. CDR1 SGHTA and CDR2 FQGNSA come from the germline V gene. The CDR3 has 14 residues. Trimming removed 5 bases from V and 3 bases from J, with 13 bases in between. CDR3 in DNA: TGTGCCAGCAGCCCCCAAGGGGACTACACTGAAGCTTTCTTT. This translates into CASSPQGDYTEAFF.

This chain connects TRBV3-1 (or the pseudogene TRBV3-2) to TRBJ1-3, with a possible D match to TRBD1 (5 bases). This CDR3 has 14 amino acids. Per the germline V gene, CDR1 is LGHDT and CDR2 is YNNKEL (reference sequence). V was clipped by 3 bases and J by 8 bases, with 14 bases between them. As DNA, the CDR3 is TGTGCCAGCAGCCACCGGGGGATCCCGGACACCATATATTTT. This codes for CASSHRGIPDTIYF.

The gene calls are TRBV5-8 and TRBJ2-4; D not resolved. V was shortened by 0 bases and J by 10 bases, with 14 bases between the two germline ends. Germline CDR1 is SGHTS and CDR2 is YDEGEE. CDR3 length: 14 amino acids. CDR3 region: CASSLDPPTRIQYF. As DNA, the CDR3 is TGTGCCAGCAGCTTGGACCCCCCCACGCGTATTCAGTACTTC. Looking up the rest from reference TRBV5-8 and TRBJ2-4 gives the full variable domain: EAGVTQSPTHLIKTRGQQATLRCSPISGHTSVYWYQQALGLGLQFLLWYDEGEERNRGNFPPRFSGRQFPNYSSELNVNALELEDSALYLCASSLDPPTRIQYFGAGTRLSVL.

The chain employs TRBV29-1 and TRBJ1-1; the match to TRBD1 covers 8 bases. CDR3 length: 12 residues. J lost 4 bases, V lost 7 bases, and 5 bases had no gene match. Germline-derived CDR1 and CDR2 are SQVTM and ANQGSEA. The CDR3 DNA is TGCAGCGCGGTAACAGGGGGCACTGAAGCTTTCTTT. Amino acid sequence: CSAVTGGTEAFF.